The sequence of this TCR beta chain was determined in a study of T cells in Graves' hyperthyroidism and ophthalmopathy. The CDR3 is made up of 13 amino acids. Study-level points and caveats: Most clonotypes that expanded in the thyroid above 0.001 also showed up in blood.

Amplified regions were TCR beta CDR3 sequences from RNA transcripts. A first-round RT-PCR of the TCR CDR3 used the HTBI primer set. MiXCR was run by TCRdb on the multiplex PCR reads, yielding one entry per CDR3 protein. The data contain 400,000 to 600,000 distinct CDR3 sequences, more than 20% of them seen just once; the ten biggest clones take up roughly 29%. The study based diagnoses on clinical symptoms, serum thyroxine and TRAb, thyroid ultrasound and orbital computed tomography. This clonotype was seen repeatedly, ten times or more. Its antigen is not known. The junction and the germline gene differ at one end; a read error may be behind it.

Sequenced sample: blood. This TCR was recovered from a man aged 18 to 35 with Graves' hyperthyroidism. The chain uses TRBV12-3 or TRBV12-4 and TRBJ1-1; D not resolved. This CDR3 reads CASITDGNTGAFF. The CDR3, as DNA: TGTGCCAGCATCACCGACGGGAACACTGGAGCTTTCTTT.